This T cell receptor (beta chain) was obtained from a study of cytomegalovirus exposure and HLA in healthy donors. Study conclusions and caveats: Confirmation in vitro established that a few CMV-associated chains were specific for CMV antigens. There were around 160 TCR beta chains listed as cytomegalovirus-associated. Accounts indicate the classifier identified cytomegalovirus status with strong specificity and sensitivity.

Trimming cost V 6 bases and J 2 bases; bases outside gene matches: 12. Germline V gives CDR1 MNHNY, CDR2 SVGAGI (reference sequence). This CDR3 is built from 16 residues. A word on this clone: Its antigen is still unknown.

The table came from immunoSEQ multiplex PCR; TCRdb's copy has only in-frame clones and leaves some out. The repertoire includes around 130,000 clones, around nine tenths of them detected once, and approximately 3.5% sits in the top ten. The chain has TRBV6-6 and TRBJ1-2; 7 bases agree with TRBD1. The source of this sequence is a man aged 30 to 39 in good health and CMV-seronegative. The sample was PBMCs. The CDR3 nucleotides are TGTGCCAGCAGGGCCGACAGGGTCGATCTCAACTATGGCTACACCTTC. Translated, it gives CASRADRVDLNYGYTF.